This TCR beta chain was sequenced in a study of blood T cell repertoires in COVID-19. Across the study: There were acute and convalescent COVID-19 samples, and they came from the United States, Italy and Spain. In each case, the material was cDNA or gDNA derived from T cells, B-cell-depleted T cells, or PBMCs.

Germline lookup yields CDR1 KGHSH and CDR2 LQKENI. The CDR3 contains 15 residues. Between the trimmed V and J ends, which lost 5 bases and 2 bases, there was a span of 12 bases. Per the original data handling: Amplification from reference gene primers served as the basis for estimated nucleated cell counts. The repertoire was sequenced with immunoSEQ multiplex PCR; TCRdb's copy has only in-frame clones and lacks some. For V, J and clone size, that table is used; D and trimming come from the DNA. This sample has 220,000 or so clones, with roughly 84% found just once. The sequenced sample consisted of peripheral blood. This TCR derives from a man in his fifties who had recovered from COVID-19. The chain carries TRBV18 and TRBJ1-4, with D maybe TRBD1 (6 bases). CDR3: CASSSTRGTNEKLFF. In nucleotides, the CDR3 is TGTGCCAGCTCAAGTACAAGGGGGACTAATGAAAAACTGTTTTTT.